This T cell receptor beta chain was observed in a study of T cell responses to AZD1222 COVID-19 vaccine. Whole-study results and caveats: At 160-218 and 743-854, vaccine-associated CD4 TCRs were dominant, and they spanned spike. Repertoire sampling was restricted to post-peak T cell response timepoints. In the spike-specific TCR repertoire, nearly half reportedly target unmutated variant regions.

The method was immunoSEQ multiplex PCR; TCRdb's version includes in-frame clones alone and lacks a portion of them. Of under 200,000 clones listed, 85% to 95% are singletons. Comments on this clone: As yet, its antigen is unknown.

This CDR3 comprises 13 residues. Germline loops: CDR1 SGDLS, CDR2 YYNGEE. Trimming shortened V by 0 bases and J by 10 bases, and 12 bases separated the two germline ends. This sample comprised peripheral blood, obtained on day 0 of AZD1222 vaccination. The gene calls are TRBV9 and TRBJ2-3, with a possible D match to TRBD2 (6 bases). The receptor comes from an adult in good health. The CDR3 reads CASSVVLGGAQYF. The CDR3 DNA follows: TGTGCCAGCAGCGTAGTCCTGGGGGGAGCGCAGTATTTT.